The sequence of this T cell receptor beta chain was determined in a study of T cells in Graves' hyperthyroidism and ophthalmopathy. Trimming took 6 bases from V and 6 from J, leaving 23 bases between them. The CDR3 sequence is 16 residues long. The germline gives CDR1 MGHDK, CDR2 SYGVNS. Stable Graves' hyperthyroidism denoted no ophthalmopathy progression over 18 months. Exclusions: uncontrolled infection, other autoimmune disease, pregnancy, lactation. Amplification targeted TCR beta CDR3 regions from RNA transcripts. The primer set for the first-round RT-PCR of the TCR CDR3 was HTBI. Using its own MiXCR run on the multiplex PCR reads, TCRdb lists one record per CDR3 protein. The sample contains a few hundred thousand distinct CDR3 sequences, 46% of which appear only once.

The rearrangement links TRBV25-1 to TRBJ1-2, with D possibly TRBD1 on 5 matching bases. Sequencing used peripheral blood or thyroid tissue (not recorded which). The receptor was isolated from a woman younger than 35 with Graves' hyperthyroidism. The CDR3 region has the DNA TGTGCCAGCAGCCAGGGTTCGGGGGTGCCCTTAGATGGCTACACCTTC. It translates to CASSQGSGVPLDGYTF.